This is a list of T cell receptor beta chains from one sample in a study of response to subunit inactivated influenza vaccine. MiXCR, run by TCRdb on the RT-PCR reads, gives a single entry per CDR3 protein. The sample has about half a million distinct CDR3 sequences, under 9% seen once. The specimen comprised PBMCs from blood, sampled about 24 months after vaccination. These receptors were obtained from a man aged 45 to 75 who received an inactivated influenza vaccine. Both conserved end residues are part of each CDR3. The D gene is left open where the match is weak. Not every row has a clone size; where given, it reads once, few, many or a size class.

CDR3aa,CDR3nt,abundance,d_gene,j_gene,v_gene
CASSAQRWGTEAFF,TGTGCCAGCAGCGCCCAACGGTGGGGCACTGAAGCTTTCTTT,many,.,TRBJ1-1,TRBV7-2
CASGISAGSSYNEQFF,TGTGCCAGCGGGATTTCAGCGGGAAGCTCCTACAATGAGCAGTTCTTC,few,TRBD2,TRBJ2-1,TRBV7-9
CASSLGGGGQPQHF,TGTGCCAGCAGCTTAGGTGGCGGCGGTCAGCCCCAGCATTTT,many,.,TRBJ1-5,TRBV7-2
CSVGGQGVYNEQFF,TGCAGCGTTGGGGGACAGGGGGTTTACAATGAGCAGTTCTTC,few,TRBD1,TRBJ2-1,TRBV29-1
CASSPTGSVDIQYF,TGTGCCAGCAGCCCGACAGGGAGCGTGGACATTCAGTACTTC,few,TRBD1,TRBJ2-4,TRBV4-2
CASRKGLAGARTDTQYF,TGTGCCAGCAGAAAGGGACTAGCGGGAGCGAGGACAGATACGCAGTATTTT,few,TRBD2,TRBJ2-3,TRBV6-2/TRBV6-3
CASSIEWASGGNEQFF,TGTGCCAGCAGTATAGAGTGGGCTAGCGGGGGGAATGAGCAGTTCTTC,.,TRBD2,TRBJ2-1,TRBV9
CALEGGGEQFF,TGTGCCCTGGAAGGGGGTGGTGAGCAGTTCTTC,few,.,TRBJ2-1,TRBV28
CASSQSGLATGELFF,TGCGCCAGCAGCCAATCAGGACTAGCCACCGGGGAGCTGTTTTTT,many,TRBD2,TRBJ2-2,TRBV4-3
CASSQKYNEQFF,TGTGCCAGCAGCCAAAAGTACAATGAGCAGTTCTTC,many,.,TRBJ2-1,TRBV14
CASSLVLLGQSTDTQYF,TGTGCCAGCAGCTTGGTGCTACTGGGACAAAGCACAGATACGCAGTATTTT,.,.,TRBJ2-3,TRBV5-6
CASSRQGTETQYF,TGTGCCAGCAGCCGACAGGGCACAGAGACCCAGTACTTC,few,TRBD1,TRBJ2-5,TRBV7-2
CASSQSSWGRSGANVLTF,TGTGCCAGCAGCCAATCCTCCTGGGGGCGCTCTGGGGCCAACGTCCTGACTTTC,many,.,TRBJ2-6,TRBV4-2
CASSPTRTYEQYF,TGTGCCAGCAGCCCCACCAGGACCTACGAGCAGTACTTC,many,.,TRBJ2-7,TRBV7-3
CASSDSRSYNEQFF,TGTGCCAGCAGTGATAGCCGCTCCTACAATGAGCAGTTCTTC,once,.,TRBJ2-1,TRBV2
CASSNGRANMYEQYF,TGTGCCAGCAGCAACGGGAGGGCCAATATGTACGAGCAGTACTTC,many,TRBD2,TRBJ2-7,TRBV9
CASSNRSSYEQYF,TGTGCCAGCAGTAATCGTAGCTCCTACGAGCAGTACTTC,.,.,TRBJ2-7,TRBV12-3/TRBV12-4
CASSRDPQGNTEAFF,TGTGCCAGCAGCCGGGACCCCCAAGGGAACACTGAAGCTTTCTTT,.,.,TRBJ1-1,TRBV6-1
CASSPRDYLWDTQYF,TGTGCCAGCAGTCCGAGGGACTATCTGTGGGATACGCAGTATTTT,few,TRBD2,TRBJ2-3,TRBV12-3/TRBV12-4
CARPSNRGRFSSEQYF,TGTGCCAGACCAAGTAACAGGGGTCGGTTTTCCTCCGAGCAGTACTTC,few,.,TRBJ2-7,TRBV21-1
CASSYPIAGSSYNEQFF,TGTGCCAGCAGCTATCCTATAGCGGGAAGCTCCTACAATGAGCAGTTCTTC,many,TRBD2,TRBJ2-1,TRBV5-8
CASNLDVGNTIYF,TGTGCCAGCAACCTGGACGTCGGAAACACCATATATTTT,.,.,TRBJ1-3,TRBV7-9
CASSSTASRLFF,TGTGCCAGCAGTTCCACAGCGAGTAGGCTGTTTTTT,.,.,TRBJ1-4,TRBV12-3/TRBV12-4
CVTAWGGPYNEQFF,TGTGTCACCGCCTGGGGGGGCCCCTACAATGAGCAGTTCTTC,few,.,TRBJ2-1,TRBV27
CASTTGDRGKAFF,TGTGCCAGCACTACCGGGGACAGGGGAAAAGCTTTCTTT,few,TRBD1,TRBJ1-1,TRBV28
CASSPLGLAGDNEQFF,TGTGCCAGCAGCCCTTTGGGACTAGCGGGAGACAATGAGCAGTTCTTC,many,TRBD2,TRBJ2-1,TRBV4-2
CASRPGTGGGAAF,TGTGCCAGCAGACCCGGGACAGGGGGGGGAGCTGCCTTC,many,TRBD1,TRBJ2-7,TRBV28
CASSAGQSGNTIYF,TGTGCCAGCAGCGCGGGACAGTCTGGAAACACCATATATTTT,few,TRBD1,TRBJ1-3,TRBV9
CATSIAPTGLETQYF,TGTGCCACCAGCATCGCTCCCACTGGGTTGGAGACCCAGTACTTC,.,.,TRBJ2-5,TRBV15
CATSDFQGLYF,TGTGCCACCAGTGATTTCCAGGGGCTGTACTTC,few,.,TRBJ2-7,TRBV24-1
CASSWRDSTTEQYF,TGTGCCAGCAGCTGGAGGGACAGCACAACCGAGCAGTACTTC,many,.,TRBJ2-7,TRBV7-9
CASSIGPSSYNEQSF,TGTGCCAGTAGTATAGGTCCGAGCTCCTACAATGAGCAGTCCTTC,once,.,TRBJ2-1,TRBV19
CSVEVGNYGYTF,TGCAGCGTTGAAGTGGGGAACTATGGCTACACCTTC,many,.,TRBJ1-2,TRBV29-1
CASSSRTPPMSYTF,TGTGCCAGCAGCTCACGGACACCCCCGATGAGCTACACCTTC,.,.,TRBJ1-2,TRBV7-2
CAWSARGGNQPQHF,TGTGCCTGGAGTGCGAGAGGTGGCAATCAGCCCCAGCATTTT,once,.,TRBJ1-5,TRBV30
CASSFLTGGNQPQHF,TGTGCCAGCAGTTTTTTGACAGGGGGAAATCAGCCCCAGCATTTT,.,TRBD1,TRBJ1-5,TRBV2
CASTMTGRYEQYF,TGTGCCAGCACGATGACAGGGCGCTACGAGCAGTACTTC,few,TRBD1,TRBJ2-7,TRBV2
CASRPFAGGYEQYF,TGCGCCAGCCGACCATTCGCGGGAGGGTACGAGCAGTACTTC,many,TRBD2,TRBJ2-7,TRBV5-1
CASSYTTGVNGYTF,TGTGCCAGCAGTTACACAACAGGGGTGAACGGCTACACCTTC,many,TRBD1,TRBJ1-2,TRBV6-5
CASTTDGNEQYF,TGTGCCAGCACCACGGATGGGAACGAGCAGTACTTC,few,.,TRBJ2-7,TRBV2
CSVGSGGEQYF,TGCAGCGTTGGTTCGGGGGGCGAGCAGTACTTC,.,TRBD2,TRBJ2-7,TRBV29-1
CASSWTSGVIETQYF,TGTGCCAGCAGTTGGACTAGCGGGGTCATAGAGACCCAGTACTTC,.,TRBD2,TRBJ2-5,TRBV12-3/TRBV12-4
CSAGGQGAINIQYF,TGCAGTGCGGGGGGACAGGGGGCTATAAACATTCAGTACTTC,.,TRBD1,TRBJ2-4,TRBV20-1
CASSAAWQNEQFF,TGCGCCAGCAGCGCAGCTTGGCAGAATGAGCAGTTCTTC,.,.,TRBJ2-1,TRBV5-1
CASSSGGASFYGYTF,TGTGCCAGCAGCTCTGGTGGGGCCAGCTTCTATGGCTACACCTTC,.,.,TRBJ1-2,TRBV5-6
CASSLLASNYGYTF,TGTGCCAGCAGTTTATTGGCCTCTAACTATGGCTACACCTTC,few,.,TRBJ1-2,TRBV28
CASSLVHQETQYF,TGTGCCAGCAGCTTAGTACACCAAGAGACCCAGTACTTC,.,.,TRBJ2-5,TRBV7-8
CSVVTSGGGEQYF,TGCAGCGTTGTAACTAGCGGGGGCGGGGAGCAGTACTTC,many,TRBD2,TRBJ2-7,TRBV29-1
CASSSQGMGEKLFF,TGTGCCAGCAGCTCTCAGGGGATGGGAGAAAAACTGTTTTTT,few,.,TRBJ1-4,TRBV7-2
CASRARDSYEQYF,TGTGCCAGCAGGGCGCGGGACAGCTACGAGCAGTACTTC,many,.,TRBJ2-7,TRBV12-3/TRBV12-4
CSARASFQELPYEQYF,TGCAGTGCTAGAGCCTCCTTCCAGGAACTACCCTACGAGCAGTACTTC,few,.,TRBJ2-7,TRBV20-1
CSAKDRFRNTIYF,TGCAGTGCCAAGGACAGGTTCAGAAACACCATATATTTT,.,TRBD1,TRBJ1-3,TRBV20-1
CATSRGGLQFF,TGTGCCACCAGCAGAGGGGGTCTTCAGTTCTTC,few,.,TRBJ2-1,TRBV15
CASSLAEGRWQFF,TGTGCCAGCAGCTTGGCGGAGGGACGGTGGCAGTTCTTC,.,.,TRBJ2-1,TRBV5-4